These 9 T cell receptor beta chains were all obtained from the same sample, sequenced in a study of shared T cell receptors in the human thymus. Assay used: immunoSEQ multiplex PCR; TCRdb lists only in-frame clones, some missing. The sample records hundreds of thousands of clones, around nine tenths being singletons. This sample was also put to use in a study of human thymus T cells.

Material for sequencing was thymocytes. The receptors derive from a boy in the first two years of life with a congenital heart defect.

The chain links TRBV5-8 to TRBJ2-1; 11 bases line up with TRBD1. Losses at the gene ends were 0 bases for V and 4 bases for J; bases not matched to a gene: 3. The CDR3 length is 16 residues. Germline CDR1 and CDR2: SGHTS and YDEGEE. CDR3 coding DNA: TGTGCCAGCAGCTTGGCGGGACAGGGGGATTACAATGAGCAGTTCTTC. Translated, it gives CASSLAGQGDYNEQFF.

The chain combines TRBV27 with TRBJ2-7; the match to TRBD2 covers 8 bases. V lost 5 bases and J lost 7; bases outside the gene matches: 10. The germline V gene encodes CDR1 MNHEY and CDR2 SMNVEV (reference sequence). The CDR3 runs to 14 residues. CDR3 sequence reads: CASSAKREFREQYF. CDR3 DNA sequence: TGTGCCAGCAGTGCCAAGCGGGAGTTTAGGGAGCAGTACTTC.

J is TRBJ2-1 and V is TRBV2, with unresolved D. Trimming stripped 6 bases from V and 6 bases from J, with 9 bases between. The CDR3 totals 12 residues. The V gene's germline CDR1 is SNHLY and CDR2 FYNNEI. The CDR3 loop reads CASSLLFNEQFF. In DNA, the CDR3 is TGTGCCAGCAGCCTCCTATTCAATGAGCAGTTCTTC. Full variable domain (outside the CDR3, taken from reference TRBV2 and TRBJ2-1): EPEVTQTPSHQVTQMGQEVILRCVPISNHLYFYWYRQILGQKVEFLVSFYNNEISEKSEIFDDQFSVERPDGSNFTLKIRSTKLEDSAMYFCASSLLFNEQFFGPGTRLTVL.

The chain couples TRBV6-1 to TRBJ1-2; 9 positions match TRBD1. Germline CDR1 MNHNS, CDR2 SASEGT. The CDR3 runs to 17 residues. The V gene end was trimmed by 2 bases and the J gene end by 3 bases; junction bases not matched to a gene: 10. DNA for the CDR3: TGTGCCAGCAGTGAAAATCCGGGACAGGGAAACTACTATGGCTACACCTTC. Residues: CASSENPGQGNYYGYTF.

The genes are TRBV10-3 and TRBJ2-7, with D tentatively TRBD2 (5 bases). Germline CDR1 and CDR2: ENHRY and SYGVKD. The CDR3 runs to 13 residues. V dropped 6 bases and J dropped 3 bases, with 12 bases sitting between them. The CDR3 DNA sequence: TGTGCCATCAGGCGGGTAGAGGACTACGAGCAGTACTTC. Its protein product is CAIRRVEDYEQYF.

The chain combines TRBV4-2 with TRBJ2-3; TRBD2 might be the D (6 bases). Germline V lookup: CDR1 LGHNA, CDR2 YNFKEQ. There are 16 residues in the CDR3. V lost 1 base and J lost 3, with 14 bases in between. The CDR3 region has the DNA TGTGCCAGCAGCCAAGCGGACTACAATCATACAGATACGCAGTATTTT. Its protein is CASSQADYNHTDTQYF.

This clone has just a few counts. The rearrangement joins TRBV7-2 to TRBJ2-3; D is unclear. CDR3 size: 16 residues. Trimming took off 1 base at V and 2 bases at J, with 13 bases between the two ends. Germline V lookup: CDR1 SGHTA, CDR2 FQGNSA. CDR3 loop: CASSLGGRNPTDTQYF. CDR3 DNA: TGTGCCAGCAGCTTAGGCGGTAGAAACCCCACAGATACGCAGTATTTT.

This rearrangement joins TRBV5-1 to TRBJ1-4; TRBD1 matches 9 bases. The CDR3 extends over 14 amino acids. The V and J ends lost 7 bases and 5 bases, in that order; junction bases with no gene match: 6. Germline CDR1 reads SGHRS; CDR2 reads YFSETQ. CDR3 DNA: TGCGCCAGCGGGACAGGGTCTCAGAATGAAAAACTGTTTTTT. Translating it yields CASGTGSQNEKLFF.

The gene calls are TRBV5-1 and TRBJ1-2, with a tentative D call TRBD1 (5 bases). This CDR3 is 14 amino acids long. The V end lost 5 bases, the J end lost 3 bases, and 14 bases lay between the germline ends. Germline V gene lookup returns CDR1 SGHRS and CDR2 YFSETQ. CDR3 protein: CASSLVGEDYGYTF. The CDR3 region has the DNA TGCGCCAGCAGTTTAGTAGGGGAGGACTATGGCTACACCTTC.